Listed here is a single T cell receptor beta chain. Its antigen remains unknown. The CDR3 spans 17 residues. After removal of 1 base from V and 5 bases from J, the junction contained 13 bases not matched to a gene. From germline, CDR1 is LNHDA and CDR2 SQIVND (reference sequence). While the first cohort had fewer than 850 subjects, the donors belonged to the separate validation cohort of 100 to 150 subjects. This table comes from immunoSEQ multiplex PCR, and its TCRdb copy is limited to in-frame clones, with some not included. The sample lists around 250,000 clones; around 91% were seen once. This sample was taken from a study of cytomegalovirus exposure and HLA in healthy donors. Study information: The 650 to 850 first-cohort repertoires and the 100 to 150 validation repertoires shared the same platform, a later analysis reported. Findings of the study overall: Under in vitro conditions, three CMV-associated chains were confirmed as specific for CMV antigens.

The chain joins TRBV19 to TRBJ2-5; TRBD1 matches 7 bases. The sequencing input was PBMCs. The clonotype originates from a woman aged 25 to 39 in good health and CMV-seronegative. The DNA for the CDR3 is TGTGCCAGTAGTATAGGCAGACAGGGTAAGCTCCAGGAGACCCAGTACTTC. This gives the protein CASSIGRQGKLQETQYF.